A single sample gave rise to the 28 T cell receptor beta chains below, sequenced in a study of blood T cells in healthy people across ages. With a J-beta primer mix and a sample-barcoded 5' primer, a second PCR ran roughly 7 to 11 cycles. TCRdb redid the calling of the 5' RACE reads with MiXCR, one entry per CDR3 protein. The data show 780,000 or so distinct CDR3 sequences, roughly 25% seen once. The same data also went into a second study, on T cells of mothers and their children.

What was sequenced was blood. The receptors were gathered from a boy between 10 and 17 years old in good health.

The chain joins TRBV12-3 or TRBV12-4 to TRBJ2-5, with D unresolved. The CDR3 loop spans 15 amino acids. The V end was cut by 6 bases, the J end by 3 bases, with 17 bases between. The CDR3 spells CASSHPETIEETQYF. The CDR3 DNA reads TGTGCCAGCAGCCACCCCGAGACGATTGAAGAGACCCAGTACTTC.

In this sample, this clonotype turned up a few times. The chain employs TRBV28 and TRBJ2-7; possible D gene TRBD1, 6 bases. Germline lookup yields CDR1 MDHEN and CDR2 SYDVKM. The CDR3 consists of 14 residues. V lost 2 bases, J lost 0 bases, and 8 bases lay in between. The DNA for the CDR3 is TGTGCCAGCAGTTTAAGGGGGAACTCCTACGAGCAGTACTTC. This sequence encodes CASSLRGNSYEQYF. Complete variable domain (other parts from reference TRBV28 and TRBJ2-7): DVKVTQSSRYLVKRTGEKVFLECVQDMDHENMFWYRQDPGLGLRLIYFSYDVKMKEKGDIPEGYSVSREKKERFSLILESASTNQTSMYLCASSLRGNSYEQYFGPGTRLTVT.

V usage is TRBV4-1 and J usage is TRBJ1-3; D is unclear. Germline values: CDR1 MGHRA, CDR2 YSYEKL. The CDR3 is 16 residues long. The germline V and J ends were trimmed by 2 bases and 4 bases, with 15 bases remaining between them. The CDR3 sequence: CASSQPLGRGGNTIYF. In DNA, the CDR3 is TGCGCCAGCAGCCAACCCCTGGGCCGGGGAGGAAACACCATATATTTT.

This clonotype was seen a single time. The rearrangement joins TRBV9 to TRBJ2-5; D may be TRBD1 (5 bases). The J call could be wrong; TRBJ2-7 is a better fit for the DNA end. The CDR3 spans 14 residues. CDR1 is SGDLS and CDR2 is YYNGEE in the germline V gene. The CDR3 DNA is TGTGCCAGCAGCGTAGGGACAAAGGACTACGAGCAGTACTTC. Translation gives CASSVGTKDYEQYF.

This clonotype has only a few counts. The V call is TRBV13, the J call TRBJ2-7; TRBD2 agrees at 10 bases. After removal of 5 bases from V and 6 bases from J, the junction contained 4 bases not matched to a gene. CDR3 length: 13 amino acids. CDR1 is PRHDT and CDR2 is FYEKMQ in the germline V gene (reference sequence). As DNA, the CDR3 is TGTGCCAGCAGCCAATTAGCGGGAGGCGAGCAGTACTTC. Its protein is CASSQLAGGEQYF.

Note on this clonotype: Its ends do not fully match the called genes, so a read error is possible. The chain employs TRBV7-3 and TRBJ2-5; D uncertain. The J call may be faulty, since TRBJ2-1 better matches the DNA end. The CDR3 length is 13 residues. Germline V gene sequence: CDR1 SGHTA, CDR2 FQGTGA. This chain's CDR3 is CVSSPQASNEQFF. CDR3 coding DNA: TGTGTCAGCAGCCCGCAGGCTTCCAATGAGCAGTTCTTC.

The rearrangement links TRBV2 to TRBJ1-2; D gene ambiguous. Germline loops: CDR1 SNHLY, CDR2 FYNNEI. The germline V and J ends were trimmed by 7 bases and 8 bases, with 14 bases remaining between them. The CDR3 spans 12 residues. CDR3 sequence (DNA): TGTGCCAGCACTCTCGACGGGTACGGCTACACCTTC. It is translated as CASTLDGYGYTF. Complete variable domain (other parts from reference TRBV2 and TRBJ1-2): EPEVTQTPSHQVTQMGQEVILRCVPISNHLYFYWYRQILGQKVEFLVSFYNNEISEKSEIFDDQFSVERPDGSNFTLKIRSTKLEDSAMYFCASTLDGYGYTFGSGTRLTVV.

The sample holds a few counts of this clonotype. The chain couples TRBV7-9 to TRBJ2-5; TRBD2 aligns across 15 bases. Germline loops: CDR1 SEHNR, CDR2 FQNEAQ (reference sequence). Unmatched junction bases numbered 5, after V lost 5 bases and J lost 4 bases. The CDR3 extends over 16 amino acids. The CDR3 sequence is CASSPPGLAGGETQYF. In DNA, the CDR3 is TGTGCCAGCAGCCCACCGGGACTAGCGGGGGGAGAGACCCAGTACTTC.

This clonotype showed up just a few times. The V call is TRBV28, the J call TRBJ1-4, with TRBD1 matching 9 bases. Germline V gives CDR1 MDHEN, CDR2 SYDVKM. The V and J ends lost 6 bases and 8 bases, in that order; junction bases with no gene match: 4. The CDR3 sequence is 13 residues long. This CDR3 is CASRRQGGEKLFF. CDR3 nucleotide sequence: TGTGCCAGCAGAAGACAGGGGGGGGAAAAACTGTTTTTT.

V usage is TRBV28 and J usage is TRBJ2-5; D remains unclear. The germline CDR1 and CDR2 sequences are MDHEN and SYDVKM. This CDR3 has 11 residues. The germline V and J ends were trimmed by 5 bases and 12 bases, with 13 bases remaining between them. The CDR3 DNA reads as TGTGCCAGCAGTGTCGGATATCTGGAGTACTTC. It codes for CASSVGYLEYF.

This clonotype was seen only a few times. Written as DNA, the CDR3 is TGTGCCAGCAGCGCAGGACTAGCGGGGGAGGGAGAGACCCAGTACTTC. As protein: CASSAGLAGEGETQYF. The chain links TRBV12-3 or TRBV12-4 to TRBJ2-5, with 13 positions matching TRBD2. The V gene end was trimmed by 6 bases and the J gene end by 4 bases; junction bases not matched to a gene: 8. The CDR3 is 16 amino acids.

This chain connects TRBV5-1 to TRBJ2-2, with TRBD1 matching over 10 bases. The CDR3 length is 15 residues. The germline gives CDR1 SGHRS, CDR2 YFSETQ. The V gene end was trimmed by 7 bases and the J gene end by 5 bases; junction bases not matched to a gene: 8. The CDR3 sequence is CASAIDRGHTGELFF. For the CDR3, the DNA is TGCGCCAGCGCCATCGACAGGGGGCATACCGGGGAGCTGTTTTTT.

The rearrangement links TRBV7-6 to TRBJ2-7; a possible D gene is TRBD1 (5 bases). CDR3 length: 14 residues. The V gene's germline CDR1 is SGHVS and CDR2 FNYEAQ. Deletions cut 5 bases from V and 6 bases from J, with 17 bases between. The CDR3 region is CASSQSQGYGEQYF. In nucleotides, the CDR3 is TGTGCCAGCAGCCAAAGCCAGGGCTACGGCGAGCAGTACTTC.

This clonotype occurred a few times. In this CDR3 the conserved last residue, phenylalanine or tryptophan, is missing, so a read error is likely. The genes are TRBV7-2 and TRBJ2-4; perhaps TRBD2 as D (6 bases). The germline V gene has CDR1 SGHTA and CDR2 FQGNSA. CDR3 size: 14 residues. Between the trimmed V and J ends, which lost 1 base and 8 bases, there was a span of 12 bases. The CDR3 here is CASSLEEGSHIQYI. CDR3 nucleotides: TGTGCCAGCAGCTTAGAGGAGGGTTCCCACATTCAGTACATC.

The V and J genes are TRBV28 and TRBJ2-7, with D maybe TRBD1 (6 bases). V lost 4 bases and J 5 bases, leaving 24 bases between the germline ends. CDR3 length: 17 residues. Germline-derived CDR1 and CDR2 are MDHEN and SYDVKM. CDR3 region: CASSSPMVVTGHDEQYF. CDR3 DNA sequence: TGTGCCAGCAGTTCCCCCATGGTAGTAACAGGGCACGACGAGCAGTACTTC.

The chain couples TRBV20-1 to TRBJ2-7; 10 bases are shared with TRBD2. V lost 6 bases and J lost 2; bases outside the gene matches: 10. Germline V gene sequence: CDR1 DFQATT, CDR2 SNEGSKA (reference sequence). There are 15 residues in the CDR3. The CDR3 sequence is CSAKSGTSVAYEQYF. The CDR3 DNA reads TGCAGTGCAAAATCCGGGACTAGCGTTGCCTACGAGCAGTACTTC.

This clonotype appeared a few times. This chain joins TRBV4-1 and TRBJ2-7; 9 bases align to TRBD2. The J call may not be correct, given that the DNA end is closer to TRBJ2-1. The CDR3 loop spans 17 amino acids. Germline CDR1 is MGHRA and CDR2 is YSYEKL. The CDR3 DNA reads TGCGCCAGCAGCCAAGTTCTGTCGCGGGAGGGCTACAATGAGCAGTTCTTC. Amino acid sequence: CASSQVLSREGYNEQFF.

The chain has TRBV20-1 and TRBJ1-6; no clear D. The germline gives CDR1 DFQATT, CDR2 SNEGSKA (reference sequence). The CDR3 loop spans 14 amino acids. Trimming took 4 bases from V and 8 from J, leaving 15 bases between them. The DNA for the CDR3 is TGCAGTGCTAACCCGACAAGTTCGGATTCACCCCTCCACTTT. It yields the protein CSANPTSSDSPLHF.

The sample holds a few counts of this clonotype. The chain links TRBV7-9 to TRBJ2-7; 12 bases line up with TRBD2. The CDR3 has 20 amino acids. Germline V gene data show CDR1 as SEHNR and CDR2 as FQNEAQ (reference sequence). J was trimmed by 6 bases and V by 1 base; bases with no gene match: 19. The CDR3, as DNA: TGTGCCAGCAGCTTAGATGGAGTAGGGAGTACTAGCGGGAGGCCATCCGAGCAGTACTTC. Translating it yields CASSLDGVGSTSGRPSEQYF.

This clonotype turned up a few times. This rearrangement joins TRBV6-2 or TRBV6-3 to TRBJ2-7; D remains ambiguous. Between the trimmed V and J ends, which lost 2 bases and 3 bases, there was a span of 8 bases. The CDR3 contains 13 residues. Germline assignment: CDR1 MNHEY and CDR2 SVGEGT. CDR3: CASSYPDGYEQYF. The CDR3 DNA reads TGTGCCAGCAGTTACCCGGACGGCTACGAGCAGTACTTC.

The chain joins TRBV29-1 to TRBJ2-5; 10 nucleotides match TRBD1. The CDR3 is 13 residues long. The J segment lost 5 bases and the V segment lost 3 bases, leaving 3 bases of the junction unmatched. CDR1 and CDR2 from the germline V gene are SQVTM and ANQGSEA. The CDR3 nucleotides are TGCAGCGTTGAGGGACAGGGGATGGAGACCCAGTACTTC. This gives the protein CSVEGQGMETQYF.

Only a few counts were recorded for this clonotype. This rearrangement joins TRBV7-9 to TRBJ2-5; D is uncertain. The CDR3 covers 14 residues. V lost 1 base to trimming and J lost 4 bases, with 10 bases between them. Germline loops: CDR1 SEHNR, CDR2 FQNEAQ (reference sequence). CDR3 bases: TGTGCCAGCAGCTTAGTAGGTGGGGTAGAGACCCAGTACTTC. It translates to CASSLVGGVETQYF.

This clonotype was counted between two and nine times. The CDR3 loop is CASSYSTGGQPQHF. Written as DNA, the CDR3 is TGTGCCAGCAGTTATTCGACAGGGGGTCAGCCCCAGCATTTT. The rearrangement links TRBV27 to TRBJ1-5; 9 positions agree with TRBD1. With V trimmed by 4 bases and J by 6 bases, 4 bases remained unmatched. CDR3 length: 14 amino acids. Looked up from germline, CDR1 is MNHEY and CDR2 is SMNVEV (reference sequence).

The chain couples TRBV12-3 or TRBV12-4 to TRBJ1-1; no clear D. This CDR3 spans 15 amino acids. V lost 3 bases, J lost 4 bases, and 15 bases lay in between. The CDR3 bases are TGTGCCAGCAGTTTCGGGCGGGCGCGGGCCACTGAAGCTTTCTTT. Its protein is CASSFGRARATEAFF.

This clonotype showed up many times. The chain links TRBV4-1 to TRBJ2-3; 11 bases align to TRBD2. V lost 4 bases and J lost 2; bases outside the gene matches: 11. Germline CDR1 and CDR2: MGHRA and YSYEKL. The CDR3 is 18 residues long. For the CDR3, the DNA is TGCGCCAGCAGCCGACTAATGATGACTAGCGGGGACACAGATACGCAGTATTTT. It yields the protein CASSRLMMTSGDTDTQYF.

The gene calls are TRBV29-1 and TRBJ2-5; 10 bases agree with TRBD2. The CDR3 has 15 residues. With V trimmed by 3 bases and J by 8 bases, 12 bases remained unmatched. Germline V gene data show CDR1 as SQVTM and CDR2 as ANQGSEA. The chain's CDR3 is CSVDFFGTSDGTQYF. The CDR3 coding sequence is TGCAGCGTTGACTTCTTCGGGACTAGCGACGGAACCCAGTACTTC.

Points on this clonotype: The junction differs from germline at one of its ends, possibly a read error. The chain couples TRBV9 to TRBJ2-5; 7 nucleotides align to TRBD1. The CDR3 sequence is 13 residues long. Per germline, CDR1 SGDLS and CDR2 YYNGEE. This CDR3 reads CASSVDRWGQRFF. CDR3 DNA sequence: TGTGCCAGCAGCGTAGATCGGTGGGGACAGCGGTTCTTC.

This clonotype was seen only a few times. V usage is TRBV20-1 and J usage is TRBJ1-2; D ambiguous. Trimming removed 6 bases at V and 0 bases at J, with 17 bases between. CDR3 size: 15 residues. Germline V CDR1 and CDR2: DFQATT, SNEGSKA (reference sequence). The CDR3 DNA reads as TGCAGTGCCCCAAGAGAGCAGGAACCTAACTATGGCTACACCTTC. This codes for CSAPREQEPNYGYTF.